This T cell receptor beta chain stems from a study of T cell repertoires in cytomegalovirus infection. Study as a whole: Recently identified HLA-C-restricted CMV epitopes were among the peptides used. Study-level points and caveats: The ex vivo response was dominated by HLA-C-restricted CMV-specific TCR beta clonotypes. Pooled public TCR beta family frequency picked out CMV carriers with the relevant HLA.

V gave up 6 bases and J gave up 6 bases; unmatched junction bases: 6. Germline lookup yields CDR1 SGHTA and CDR2 FQGTGA. The CDR3 sequence is 13 residues long. About this clonotype: What it binds is not known.

TCRdb ran MiXCR on the reads and lists one entry per CDR3 protein. The repertoire holds fewer than 70,000 distinct CDR3 sequences, with roughly 28% as singletons. The rearrangement joins TRBV7-3 to TRBJ2-3; TRBD1 agrees at 7 bases. Material: CD8+ T cells from cultured PBMCs, obtained from culture after CMV antigen stimulation. The clonotype comes from a human donor in good health (CMV status not recorded). Some clones in this sample may be carry-over from other donors' samples. DNA of the CDR3: TGTGCCAGCAGTTCCGACAGGGTGGATACGCAGTATTTT. Translating it yields CASSSDRVDTQYF. The full variable domain, completed using reference TRBV7-3 and TRBJ2-3, is GAGVSQTPSNKVTEKGKYVELRCDPISGHTALYWYRQSLGQGPEFLIYFQGTGAADDSGLPNDRFFAVRPEGSVSTLKIQRTERGDSAVYLCASSSDRVDTQYFGPGTRLTVL.